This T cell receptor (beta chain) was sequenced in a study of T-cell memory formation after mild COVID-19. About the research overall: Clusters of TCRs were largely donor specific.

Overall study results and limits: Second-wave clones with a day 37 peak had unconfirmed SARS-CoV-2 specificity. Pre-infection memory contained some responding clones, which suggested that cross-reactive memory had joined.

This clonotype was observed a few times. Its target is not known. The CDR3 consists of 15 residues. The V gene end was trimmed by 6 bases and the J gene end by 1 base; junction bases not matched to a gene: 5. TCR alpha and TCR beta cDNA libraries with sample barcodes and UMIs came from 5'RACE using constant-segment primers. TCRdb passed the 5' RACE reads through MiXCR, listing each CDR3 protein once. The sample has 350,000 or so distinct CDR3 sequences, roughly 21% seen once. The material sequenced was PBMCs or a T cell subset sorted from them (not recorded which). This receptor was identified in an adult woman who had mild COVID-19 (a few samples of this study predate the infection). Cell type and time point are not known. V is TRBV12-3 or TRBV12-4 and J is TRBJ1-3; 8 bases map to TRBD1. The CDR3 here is CASRIGQGSGNTIYF. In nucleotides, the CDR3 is TGTGCCAGCAGGATCGGACAGGGTTCTGGAAACACCATATATTTT.